Listed here are 9 T cell receptor beta chains from one sample, sequenced in a study of blood T cell repertoires in COVID-19. The method was immunoSEQ multiplex PCR; TCRdb's version includes in-frame clones alone and lacks a portion of them. The sample lists 35,000 to 55,000 clones; 87% were seen once. Sequenced input: peripheral blood. The source of these receptors is a human donor in a cohort sampled during active COVID-19.

The chain combines TRBV6-5 with TRBJ1-1, with TRBD1 matching over 7 bases. The CDR3 has 15 residues. V shed 2 bases and J 2 bases; nucleotides not matched to a gene: 5. Germline V lookup: CDR1 MNHEY, CDR2 SVGAGI. CDR3 coding DNA: TGTGCCAGCAGTTACCTCCGGGACAGCAACACTGAAGCTTTCTTT. It translates to CASSYLRDSNTEAFF.

The J gene is TRBJ1-5, the V gene TRBV7-8, with 7 bases matching TRBD1. The CDR3 totals 18 residues. J was trimmed by 2 bases and V by 2 bases; bases with no gene match: 12. Germline CDR1 SGHVS, CDR2 FQNEAQ. CDR3 sequence reads: CASSLRIRGGAGNQPQHF. The CDR3 DNA reads as TGTGCCAGCAGCTTACGGATTAGAGGGGGCGCCGGCAATCAGCCCCAGCATTTT.

V is TRBV3-1 (or the pseudogene TRBV3-2) and J is TRBJ2-7; 10 bases are shared with TRBD2. The CDR3 is 17 amino acids. J gave up 6 bases and V 1 base, and 12 bases lay outside the gene matches. Germline lookup yields CDR1 LGHDT and CDR2 YNNKEL (reference sequence). The CDR3 reads CASSQGGAQREGLEQYF. CDR3 nucleotide sequence: TGTGCCAGCAGCCAAGGGGGGGCCCAGCGGGAGGGCCTCGAGCAGTACTTC.

The chain combines TRBV5-4 with TRBJ2-3; 12 positions agree with TRBD2. This CDR3 is built from 17 residues. The J segment lost 4 bases and the V segment lost 0 bases, leaving 6 bases of the junction unmatched. Germline CDR1 reads SGHNT; CDR2 reads YYREEE (reference sequence). This chain's CDR3 is CASSLDASGRAADTQYF. CDR3 nucleotide sequence: TGTGCCAGCAGCTTGGACGCTAGCGGGAGGGCCGCAGATACGCAGTATTTT. The full variable domain, completed using reference TRBV5-4 and TRBJ2-3, is ETGVTQSPTHLIKTRGQQVTLRCSSQSGHNTVSWYQQALGQGPQFIFQYYREEENGRGNFPPRFSGLQFPNYSSELNVNALELDDSALYLCASSLDASGRAADTQYFGPGTRLTVL.

This sequence joins TRBV5-1 and TRBJ2-1; D is possibly TRBD1 (6 bases). Per germline, CDR1 SGHRS and CDR2 YFSETQ. CDR3 length: 14 residues. V was clipped by 2 bases and J by 9 bases, with 15 bases between them. In DNA form, the CDR3 reads TGCGCCAGCAGCTTCGGGACATTGGAAGGTGAGCAGTTCTTC. Protein sequence: CASSFGTLEGEQFF.

This chain links TRBV7-6 with TRBJ2-3; the D gene is possibly TRBD2 (6 bases). V was clipped by 3 bases and J by 2 bases, with 15 bases between them. This CDR3 has 16 amino acids. The germline V gene has CDR1 SGHVS and CDR2 FNYEAQ. The CDR3 sequence is CASSFWDSTNTDTQYF. DNA for the CDR3: TGTGCCAGCAGCTTTTGGGACTCGACAAACACAGATACGCAGTATTTT.

The V gene is TRBV7-8, the J gene TRBJ2-7; 8 bases fit TRBD2. Germline CDR1 and CDR2: SGHVS and FQNEAQ. V shed 4 bases and J 4 bases; nucleotides not matched to a gene: 6. This CDR3 contains 14 residues. This CDR3 is CASSSAGGRYEQYF. The CDR3 region has the DNA TGTGCCAGCAGCTCGGCGGGAGGCAGGTACGAGCAGTACTTC.

The V gene is TRBV10-3, the J gene TRBJ2-4, with 9 bases matching TRBD2. With V trimmed by 0 bases and J by 3 bases, 6 bases remained unmatched. Per the germline V gene, CDR1 is ENHRY and CDR2 is SYGVKD. The CDR3 is 17 amino acids. The CDR3 coding sequence is TGTGCCATCAGTGAGTCGATAGCGGGAGAGATCAAAAACATTCAGTACTTC. Translated, it gives CAISESIAGEIKNIQYF.

The chain joins TRBV5-1 to TRBJ2-1, with 8 bases lining up with TRBD2. The CDR3 extends over 15 amino acids. The germline gives CDR1 SGHRS, CDR2 YFSETQ. J lost 9 bases, V lost 4 bases, and 12 bases had no gene match. The CDR3 bases are TGCGCCAGCAGCCCAGTCCCGGGACTAGGGTCTGAGCAGTTCTTC. It encodes CASSPVPGLGSEQFF.